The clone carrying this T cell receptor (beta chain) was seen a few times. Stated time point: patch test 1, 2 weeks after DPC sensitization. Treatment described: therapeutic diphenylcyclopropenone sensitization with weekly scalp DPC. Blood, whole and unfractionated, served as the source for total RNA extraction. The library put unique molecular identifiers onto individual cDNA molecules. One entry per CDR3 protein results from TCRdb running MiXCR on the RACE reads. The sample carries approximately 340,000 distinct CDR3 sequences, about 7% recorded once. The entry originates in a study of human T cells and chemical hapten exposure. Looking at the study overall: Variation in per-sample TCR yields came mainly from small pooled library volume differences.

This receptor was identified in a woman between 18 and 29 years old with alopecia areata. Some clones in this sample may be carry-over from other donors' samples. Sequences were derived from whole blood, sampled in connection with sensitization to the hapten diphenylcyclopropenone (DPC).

The DNA of the CDR3 is TGTGCCAGCAGCTTAAATGCGGGGGCCGTAGCGGATGAGCAGTTCTTC. Its translation: CASSLNAGAVADEQFF. V and J are TRBV11-1 and TRBJ2-1; possible D gene TRBD2, 7 bases. Trimming pared 2 bases from V and 8 bases from J, leaving 19 bases between. CDR1 and CDR2 from the germline V gene are SGHAT and FQDESV (reference sequence). The CDR3 consists of 16 residues.